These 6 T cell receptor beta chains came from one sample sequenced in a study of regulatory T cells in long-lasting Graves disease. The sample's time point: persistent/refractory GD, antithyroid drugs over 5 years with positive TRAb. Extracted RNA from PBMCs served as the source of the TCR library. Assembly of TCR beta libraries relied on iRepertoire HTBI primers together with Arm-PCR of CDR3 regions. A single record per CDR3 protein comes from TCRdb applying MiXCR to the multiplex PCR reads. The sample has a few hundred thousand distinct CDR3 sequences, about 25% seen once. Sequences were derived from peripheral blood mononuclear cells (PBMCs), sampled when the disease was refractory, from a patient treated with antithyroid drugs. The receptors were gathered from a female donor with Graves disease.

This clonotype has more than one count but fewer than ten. CDR3 region: CASSLAGILNIQYF. CDR3 nucleotides: TGTGCCAGCAGCTTAGCGGGAATTCTAAACATTCAGTACTTC. This chain links TRBV14 with TRBJ2-4; TRBD2 aligns across 8 bases. J was trimmed by 6 bases and V by 5 bases; bases with no gene match: 6. This CDR3 region has 14 residues. Looked up from germline, CDR1 is SGHDN and CDR2 is FVKESK.

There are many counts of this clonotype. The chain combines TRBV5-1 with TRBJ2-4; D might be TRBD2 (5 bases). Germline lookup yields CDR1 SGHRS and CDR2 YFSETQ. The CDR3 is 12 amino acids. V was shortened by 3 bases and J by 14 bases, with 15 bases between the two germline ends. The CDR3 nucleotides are TGCGCCAGCAGCTGGCCCGGCGGGCATGAGTACTTC. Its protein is CASSWPGGHEYF.

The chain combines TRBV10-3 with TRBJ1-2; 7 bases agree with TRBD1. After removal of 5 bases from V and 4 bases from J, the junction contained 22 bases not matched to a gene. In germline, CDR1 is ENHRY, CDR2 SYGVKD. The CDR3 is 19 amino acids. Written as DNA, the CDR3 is TGTGCCATCAGTAGATGGGACAGTCATGGCGACATCCGAGTCTATGGCTACACCTTC. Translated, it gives CAISRWDSHGDIRVYGYTF.

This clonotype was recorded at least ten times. The CDR3: CASSLGETYEQYF. The CDR3 DNA is TGTGCCAGCAGCCTAGGGGAGACCTACGAGCAGTACTTC. This chain connects TRBV12-3 or TRBV12-4 to TRBJ2-7; the D gene could be TRBD1 or TRBD2 (5 bases each). CDR3 length equals 13 residues. V lost 6 bases and J 2 bases, leaving 11 bases between the germline ends.

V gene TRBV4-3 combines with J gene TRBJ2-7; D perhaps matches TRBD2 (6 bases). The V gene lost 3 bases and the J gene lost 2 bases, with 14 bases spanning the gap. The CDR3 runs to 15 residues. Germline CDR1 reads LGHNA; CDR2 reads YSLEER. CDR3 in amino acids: CASSQLADGAYEQYF. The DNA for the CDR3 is TGCGCCAGCAGCCAGTTAGCGGACGGGGCCTACGAGCAGTACTTC.

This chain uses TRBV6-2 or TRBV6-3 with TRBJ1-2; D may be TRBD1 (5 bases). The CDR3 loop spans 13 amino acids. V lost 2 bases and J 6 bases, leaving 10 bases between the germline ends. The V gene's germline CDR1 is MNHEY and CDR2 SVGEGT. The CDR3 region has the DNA TGTGCCAGCAGTTACGTCGAAGGGGATGGCTACACCTTC. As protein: CASSYVEGDGYTF.